These 14 T cell receptor beta chains came from one sample sequenced in a study of cytomegalovirus exposure and HLA in healthy donors. Primers included in the PCR were 60 Vbeta and 13 Jbeta primers. The repertoire was sequenced with immunoSEQ multiplex PCR; TCRdb's copy has only in-frame clones and lacks some. The sample shows roughly 150,000 clones, over 75% of them seen only once. Material: PBMCs. These receptor sequences come from a man between 25 and 39 years old in good health.

The chain employs TRBV28 and TRBJ1-5; maybe TRBD1 (6 bases). The CDR3 is 14 residues long. Germline CDR1 MDHEN, CDR2 SYDVKM. The V end was cut by 7 bases, the J end by 5 bases, with 15 bases between. As DNA, the CDR3 is TGTGCCAGCAACAGAGGGGGATATTATCAGCCCCAGCATTTT. This codes for CASNRGGYYQPQHF.

This chain links TRBV18 with TRBJ2-1; D is possibly TRBD1 (6 bases). Per the germline V gene, CDR1 is KGHSH and CDR2 is LQKENI. This CDR3 contains 16 residues. Trimming pared 0 bases from V and 0 bases from J, leaving 9 bases between. In nucleotides, the CDR3 is TGTGCCAGCTCACCACCCAAACAGGGCTCCTACAATGAGCAGTTCTTC. It specifies CASSPPKQGSYNEQFF.

The chain couples TRBV6-5 to TRBJ1-1; D perhaps matches TRBD1 (6 bases). The CDR3 sequence is 14 residues long. Germline V CDR1 and CDR2: MNHEY, SVGAGI. V was cut by 4 bases and J by 1 base, with 10 bases left in between. The DNA of the CDR3 is TGTGCCAGCAGTTTACGACAGGAGAACACTGAAGCTTTCTTT. As protein: CASSLRQENTEAFF.

The chain uses TRBV5-6 and TRBJ2-7, with 9 bases that match TRBD1. V lost 0 bases to trimming and J lost 5 bases; unmatched junction nucleotides: 3. The CDR3 covers 14 residues. The germline V gene has CDR1 SGHDT and CDR2 YYEEEE. CDR3 nucleotide sequence: TGTGCCAGCAGCTTGGGGACAGGGGTTGACGAGCAGTACTTC. It is translated as CASSLGTGVDEQYF.

This chain links TRBV7-8 with TRBJ2-5, with 8 bases that match TRBD2. The J call may be faulty, since TRBJ2-7 better matches the DNA end. The V gene's germline CDR1 is SGHVS and CDR2 FQNEAQ. CDR3 size: 15 residues. CDR3 nucleotides: TGTGCCAGCAGCTTCGGAGCGGGAGAGGCCTACGAGCAGTACTTC. It specifies CASSFGAGEAYEQYF.

The rearrangement links TRBV4-3 to TRBJ2-7; TRBD2 is a possible D gene (6 bases). The V end was cut by 1 base, the J end by 2 bases, with 12 bases between. The CDR3 runs to 15 residues. The germline gives CDR1 LGHNA, CDR2 YSLEER. Here the CDR3 DNA reads TGCGCCAGCAGCCAAGTGATGGGCGGGGCCTACGAGCAGTACTTC. Protein: CASSQVMGGAYEQYF.

The rearrangement joins TRBV2 to TRBJ2-1, with TRBD1 matching 9 bases. Germline V CDR1 and CDR2: SNHLY, FYNNEI. V shed 8 bases and J 4 bases; nucleotides not matched to a gene: 9. This CDR3 region has 15 residues. CDR3 sequence reads: CASAGTGRRYNEQFF. CDR3 DNA: TGTGCCAGCGCCGGGACAGGGCGCAGATACAATGAGCAGTTCTTC.

The rearrangement joins TRBV7-2 to TRBJ1-1; D is unclear. This CDR3 spans 15 amino acids. V gave up 5 bases and J gave up 0 bases, with 13 bases separating them. CDR1 is SGHTA and CDR2 is FQGNSA in the germline V gene. The CDR3 region has the DNA TGTGCCAGCAGCCCAGCGAATGCGATGAACACTGAAGCTTTCTTT. It is translated as CASSPANAMNTEAFF.

This chain joins TRBV7-2 and TRBJ2-1; 8 bases are shared with TRBD1. From germline, CDR1 is SGHTA and CDR2 FQGNSA. CDR3 length: 13 amino acids. The V gene end was trimmed by 5 bases and the J gene end by 7 bases; junction bases not matched to a gene: 4. Here the CDR3 DNA reads TGTGCCAGCAGCCGGGACAGGTCTAATGAGCAGTTCTTC. Translation: CASSRDRSNEQFF.

This clone was counted between two and nine times. The chain recombines TRBV2 with TRBJ2-5; a possible D gene is TRBD1 (6 bases). Germline CDR1 reads SNHLY; CDR2 reads FYNNEI. The CDR3 covers 13 residues. V dropped 5 bases and J dropped 7 bases, with 14 bases sitting between them. This CDR3 reads CASSPQGQGTQYF. DNA of the CDR3: TGTGCCAGCAGTCCACAGGGCCAGGGGACCCAGTACTTC.

V is TRBV27 and J is TRBJ2-1; D unclear. Germline V lookup: CDR1 MNHEY, CDR2 SMNVEV (reference sequence). V was trimmed by 2 bases and J by 10 bases, leaving 6 bases between them. The CDR3 consists of 11 residues. For the CDR3, the DNA is TGTGCCAGCAGTTTAGCAGGCGAGCAGTTCTTC. Amino acids: CASSLAGEQFF.

The chain recombines TRBV2 with TRBJ2-1, with 8 bases identical to TRBD1. Germline CDR1 reads SNHLY; CDR2 reads FYNNEI. The V gene end was trimmed by 4 bases and the J gene end by 8 bases; junction bases not matched to a gene: 10. The CDR3 has 15 residues. CDR3 DNA: TGTGCCAGCAGTGGGCCCGGGACAGGTCCCGATGAGCAGTTCTTC. It is translated as CASSGPGTGPDEQFF. The full variable domain, completed using reference TRBV2 and TRBJ2-1, is EPEVTQTPSHQVTQMGQEVILRCVPISNHLYFYWYRQILGQKVEFLVSFYNNEISEKSEIFDDQFSVERPDGSNFTLKIRSTKLEDSAMYFCASSGPGTGPDEQFFGPGTRLTVL.

The V gene is TRBV29-1, the J gene TRBJ2-7; perhaps TRBD1 as D (6 bases). Between the trimmed V and J ends, which lost 4 bases and 1 base, there was a span of 11 bases. Germline loops: CDR1 SQVTM, CDR2 ANQGSEA. The CDR3 is 13 residues long. The CDR3 DNA reads TGCAGCGTTGCTACAGGGAAATCCTACGAGCAGTACTTC. Amino acid sequence: CSVATGKSYEQYF.

The genes are TRBV4-2 and TRBJ2-7; a possible D gene is TRBD1 (5 bases). This CDR3 spans 16 amino acids. The V and J ends lost 0 bases and 2 bases respectively, with 14 bases between them. Germline V gene data show CDR1 as LGHNA and CDR2 as YNFKEQ. This CDR3 reads CASSQDNPGLTYEQYF. CDR3 nucleotide sequence: TGTGCCAGCAGCCAAGATAATCCAGGGCTGACCTACGAGCAGTACTTC.